Here is one T cell receptor beta chain with its context. Germline lookup yields CDR1 DFQATT and CDR2 SNEGSKA (reference sequence). There are 14 residues in the CDR3. The data stem from a study of T cells expressing NK-cell markers. On the study more broadly: One of eight sequenced donors was HCMV-seronegative; the other seven were seropositive.

TCRdb reprocessed the 5' RACE reads and reports one entry per CDR3 protein, with no DNA. This table lists about 30,000 distinct CDR3 sequences. Sample: blood T cells: a sorted CD56 or NKG2C T cell subset, CD4+ or CD8+ T cells, or bulk PBMC T cells (not recorded which). This chain uses TRBV20-1 with TRBJ2-1; TCRdb picks TRBD1, but there is no DNA to check that call. The clonotype was recovered from a woman aged 18-69 years in good health. The CDR3 spells CSARTPGGGNEQFF.